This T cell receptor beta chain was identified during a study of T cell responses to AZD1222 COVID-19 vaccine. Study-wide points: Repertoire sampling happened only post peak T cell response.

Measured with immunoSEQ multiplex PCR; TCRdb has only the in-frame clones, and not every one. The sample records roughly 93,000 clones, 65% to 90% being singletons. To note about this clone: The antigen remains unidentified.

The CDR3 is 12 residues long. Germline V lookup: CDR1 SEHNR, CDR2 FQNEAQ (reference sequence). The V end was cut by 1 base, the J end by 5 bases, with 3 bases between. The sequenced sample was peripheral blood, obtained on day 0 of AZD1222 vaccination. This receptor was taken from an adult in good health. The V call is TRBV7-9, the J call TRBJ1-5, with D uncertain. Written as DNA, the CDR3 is TGTGCCAGCAGCTTAGTCGATCAGCCCCAGCATTTT. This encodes CASSLVDQPQHF.